A single sample gave rise to the 17 T cell receptor beta chains below, sequenced in a study of blood T cell repertoires in COVID-19. Sequenced by immunoSEQ multiplex PCR; TCRdb stores in-frame clones only, minus some. The repertoire consists of roughly 200,000 clones, with roughly 89% occurring once and the leading ten covering 0.62%. Sequencing was performed on peripheral blood. The receptors derive from a man aged 50 to 60 with acute or convalescent COVID-19.

V and J are TRBV12-5 and TRBJ2-2; 8 bases line up with TRBD1. The CDR3 runs 15 residues. Germline CDR1 is LGHNT and CDR2 is FRNRAP. Trimming at V came to 1 base and at J to 5 bases, leaving 3 bases not matched to a gene. The CDR3 sequence is CASGLATGDTGELFF. The CDR3 DNA follows: TGTGCTAGTGGTTTGGCGACAGGGGATACCGGGGAGCTGTTTTTT.

The chain recombines TRBV7-9 with TRBJ2-2; perhaps TRBD2 as D (6 bases). V was clipped by 5 bases and J by 3 bases, with 13 bases between them. This CDR3 comprises 15 residues. CDR1 and CDR2 from the germline V gene are SEHNR and FQNEAQ (reference sequence). CDR3: CASSPRASDTGELFF. The CDR3 DNA sequence: TGTGCCAGCAGCCCTCGGGCTAGCGACACCGGGGAGCTGTTTTTT.

V usage is TRBV27 and J usage is TRBJ1-4; no firm D call. This CDR3 comprises 12 residues. Trimming pared 3 bases from V and 12 bases from J, leaving 11 bases between. Germline CDR1 is MNHEY and CDR2 is SMNVEV (reference sequence). CDR3 sequence: CASSLGVIELFF. The CDR3 region has the DNA TGTGCCAGCAGTTTGGGCGTTATAGAACTGTTTTTT. The full variable domain, with the rest looked up from reference TRBV27 and TRBJ1-4, is EAQVTQNPRYLITVTGKKLTVTCSQNMNHEYMSWYRQDPGLGLRQIYYSMNVEVTDKGDVPEGYKVSRKEKRNFPLILESPSPNQTSLYFCASSLGVIELFFGSGTQLSVL.

This clone was counted once. The V and J genes are TRBV5-4 and TRBJ1-1, with D tentatively TRBD1 (5 bases). CDR3 length equals 14 residues. Looked up from germline, CDR1 is SGHNT and CDR2 is YYREEE (reference sequence). V lost 3 bases to trimming and J lost 7 bases, with 16 bases between them. CDR3 amino acids: CASSSSGWGVEAFF. The CDR3 DNA reads as TGTGCCAGCAGCTCCTCGGGTTGGGGGGTTGAAGCTTTCTTT.

The chain is built from TRBV27 and TRBJ1-5, with 9 bases matching TRBD1. The CDR3 totals 14 residues. Trimming cost V 8 bases and J 4 bases; bases outside gene matches: 6. CDR1 MNHEY and CDR2 SMNVEV come from the germline V gene (reference sequence). CDR3 nucleotides: TGTGCCAGCGGGATGGGACAGGGAAATCAGCCCCAGCATTTT. Translated, it gives CASGMGQGNQPQHF.

V usage is TRBV9 and J usage is TRBJ2-1; perhaps TRBD1 as D (6 bases). V gave up 3 bases and J gave up 5 bases, with 15 bases separating them. Germline lookup yields CDR1 SGDLS and CDR2 YYNGEE. The CDR3 is 15 amino acids. Here the CDR3 reads CASSALYPGDNEQFF. CDR3 nucleotides: TGTGCCAGCAGCGCCCTTTACCCAGGGGACAATGAGCAGTTCTTC.

A remark on this clone: At one end the junction does not follow the germline gene, possibly because of a read error. V and J are TRBV5-4 and TRBJ2-1; 8 nucleotides align to TRBD1. This CDR3 comprises 14 residues. Germline V gene sequence: CDR1 SGHNT, CDR2 YYREEE (reference sequence). The CDR3: CASSFGQGNNGQFF. DNA for the CDR3: TGTGCCAGCAGCTTCGGACAGGGTAACAATGGGCAGTTCTTC.

The table lists this clone with a few counts. This chain uses TRBV7-9 with TRBJ1-3, with D unclear. The CDR3 sequence is 15 residues long. In germline, CDR1 is SEHNR, CDR2 FQNEAQ (reference sequence). Trimming cost V 1 base and J 2 bases, with 9 bases left between them. The CDR3, as DNA: TGTGCCAGCAGCTTAGGACGGAGGGCTGGAAACACCATATATTTT. The encoded protein is CASSLGRRAGNTIYF.

As to this clone: The same CDR3 can be traced to other DNA sequences in this sample. The rearrangement uses TRBV6-5 and TRBJ1-5; TRBD1 matches 10 bases. In germline, CDR1 is MNHEY, CDR2 SVGAGI. The CDR3 is 14 amino acids. V gave up 5 bases and J gave up 5 bases; unmatched junction bases: 3. The CDR3 here is CASSRTGGYQPQHF. The CDR3 bases are TGTGCCAGCAGTAGGACAGGGGGGTATCAGCCCCAGCATTTT.

This chain joins TRBV28 and TRBJ2-5, with 9 bases lining up with TRBD2. Germline CDR1 MDHEN, CDR2 SYDVKM. With 5 bases clipped from V and 4 bases from J, the junction kept 14 bases outside the gene matches. This CDR3 spans 17 amino acids. CDR3 coding DNA: TGTGCCAGCAGTCCTCAAAGGGGGACTAGCTTTTCAGAGACCCAGTACTTC. The encoded protein is CASSPQRGTSFSETQYF.

The rearrangement joins TRBV19 to TRBJ2-2, with 15 positions matching TRBD2. V shed 9 bases, J shed 3 bases, and the junction held 5 bases outside the gene matches. Germline V lookup: CDR1 LNHDA, CDR2 SQIVND (reference sequence). The CDR3 is 16 residues long. The CDR3 here is CASTGLAGGHTGELFF. The CDR3 DNA follows: TGTGCCAGCACGGGACTAGCGGGAGGCCACACCGGGGAGCTGTTTTTT.

With regard to this clone: One end of the junction is discordant with germline, which a read error may explain. V is TRBV3-1 (or the pseudogene TRBV3-2) and J is TRBJ2-7, with D maybe TRBD2 (6 bases). The CDR3 is 13 residues long. Germline V gene sequence: CDR1 LGHDT, CDR2 YNNKEL (reference sequence). CDR3 in amino acids: CASSQGHRTILLF. CDR3 sequence (DNA): TGTGCCAGCAGCCAAGGCCATAGGACTATTCTACTCTTC.

This chain joins TRBV5-8 and TRBJ1-1, with TRBD1 identical over 11 bases. Trimming took 4 bases from V and 6 from J; bases not matched to a gene: 8. Germline values: CDR1 SGHTS, CDR2 YDEGEE. This CDR3 spans 15 amino acids. CDR3 DNA: TGTGCCAGCAGCGCTCGCCGGACAGGGGGCCCTGAAGCTTTCTTT. Its translation: CASSARRTGGPEAFF.

This chain uses TRBV9 with TRBJ2-5, with 7 bases that match TRBD2. Trimming at V came to 0 bases and at J to 5 bases, leaving 7 bases not matched to a gene. The CDR3 spans 15 residues. The V gene's germline CDR1 is SGDLS and CDR2 YYNGEE. The CDR3 is CASSVGGGERETQYF. The CDR3 nucleotides are TGTGCCAGCAGCGTAGGGGGAGGGGAAAGGGAGACCCAGTACTTC.

V is TRBV19 and J is TRBJ1-2; no clear D gene. V lost 3 bases, J lost 4 bases, and 18 bases lay in between. This CDR3 has 16 residues. CDR1 is LNHDA and CDR2 is SQIVND in the germline V gene (reference sequence). The CDR3 here is CASSIKGGSPGYGYTF. For the CDR3, the DNA is TGTGCCAGTAGTATTAAAGGAGGGAGCCCCGGCTATGGCTACACCTTC.

V usage is TRBV19 and J usage is TRBJ1-6; maybe TRBD1 (5 bases). CDR3 length equals 16 residues. Per germline, CDR1 LNHDA and CDR2 SQIVND (reference sequence). V lost 4 bases and J lost 8, with 18 bases in between. CDR3 coding DNA: TGTGCCAGTAGTAACCCCGGGAGGGGATGGGATTCACCCCTCCACTTT. This codes for CASSNPGRGWDSPLHF.

The chain recombines TRBV20-1 with TRBJ2-7, with 7 positions matching TRBD2. CDR1 is DFQATT and CDR2 is SNEGSKA in the germline V gene (reference sequence). The CDR3 runs to 12 residues. J gave up 4 bases and V 3 bases, and 3 bases lay outside the gene matches. CDR3 amino acids: CSASWGGYEQYV. In DNA form, the CDR3 reads TGCAGTGCTAGTTGGGGGGGTTACGAGCAGTACGTC.